This TCR beta chain appears in the sequencing data of a study of patients and donors after allogeneic stem cell transplantation. The junction had 3 bases not matched to a gene; V was cut back by 0 bases and J by 6 bases. The germline gives CDR1 SGDLS, CDR2 YYNGEE. This CDR3 is built from 14 residues. TCRdb reprocessed the RT-PCR reads via MiXCR and lists one record per CDR3 protein. Of 410,000 or so distinct CDR3 sequences listed, 16% are singletons. This clonotype was detected a few times. The J gene is TRBJ2-1, the V gene TRBV9, with 7 bases fitting TRBD2. Sequences were obtained from blood, either unsorted or a sorted T cell fraction (not recorded which). This TCR came from a human donor who was either an allogeneic HSCT recipient or a stem cell or donor lymphocyte infusion donor (not recorded which). It is not recorded whose cells these are; they may come from a transplant donor. The CDR3 DNA reads as TGTGCCAGCAGCGTAGCCGGGAGGATCAATGAGCAGTTCTTC. Its translation: CASSVAGRINEQFF.